This is a list of T cell receptor beta chains from one sample in a study of T-cell reconstitution after alpha-beta-depleted transplantation in children. TCRdb independently ran MiXCR on the PCR reads; one entry per CDR3 protein. The sample yields a few hundred thousand distinct CDR3 sequences, about 9.3% seen once. Specimen: PBMCs from the stem cell graft donor, collected from the stem cell graft. These receptors all come from a human donor who donated a stem cell graft to a child with acute lymphoblastic leukemia. Both conserved end residues are part of each CDR3. Where a row states a size, it is once, few, many or the class of an expanded clone; other rows omit it.

>TRBV7-8|.|TRBJ1-2
CASSLVQGPAYGYTF
>TRBV11-1|.|TRBJ2-1
CASSLFPSNEQFF
>TRBV12-3/TRBV12-4|many|TRBJ2-1
CASSFPNRDYRSYNEQFF
>TRBV7-9|few|TRBJ2-2
CASSLGTSGPDPGELFF
>TRBV12-3/TRBV12-4|.|TRBJ2-1
CASSDGNEHFF
>TRBV20-1|.|TRBJ2-1
CCARDEGLAETYNEQFF
>TRBV5-1|.|TRBJ2-1
CASSLVQGAYNEQFF
>TRBV19|few|TRBJ1-5
CASSIAGFGNQPQHF
>TRBV18|.|TRBJ1-5
CASSRGTSDSNQPQHF
>TRBV7-9|many|TRBJ2-7
CASSSSGTYYEQYF
>TRBV29-1|many|TRBJ1-3
CSVQPGVSGNTIYF
>TRBV5-1|many|TRBJ2-1
CASSAGTSGYNEQFF
>TRBV7-2|.|TRBJ2-3
CASSSAGGPDTQYF
>TRBV11-2|few|TRBJ2-1
CASSIQGRIHLEQFF
>TRBV20-1|.|TRBJ2-7
CSASGLQSYEQYF
>TRBV29-1|few|TRBJ1-1
CSVGVYTEAFF
>TRBV7-2|.|TRBJ2-3
CASSFEGVRAGTQYF
>TRBV7-3|many|TRBJ2-1
CASGTGTGTINEQFF
>TRBV7-9|.|TRBJ2-5
CASSPPSLTRAETQYF
>TRBV12-3/TRBV12-4|.|TRBJ2-1
CASSPTGTGEFF
>TRBV7-2|.|TRBJ1-2
CASSFPPMGGYTF
>TRBV7-9|.|TRBJ2-2
CASSFGQTGELFF
>TRBV27|many|TRBJ1-5
CASSSRGLGSNQPQHF
>TRBV28|many|TRBJ2-5
CASSLSGGRETQYF
>TRBV7-9|few|TRBJ2-4
CASSLVVGTADIQYF
>TRBV28|many|TRBJ2-2
CASSLIREMPGELFF
>TRBV6-5|few|TRBJ1-6
CASSSVGSPLHF
>TRBV7-2|few|TRBJ2-1
CASSGPGLVYGNEQFF
>TRBV7-3|few|TRBJ2-1
CASSPGRGRDEQFF
>TRBV27|.|TRBJ2-7
CASSYEGGVYEQYF
>TRBV4-2|.|TRBJ2-1
CASSQDWVSTYNEQFF
>TRBV20-1|few|TRBJ2-2
CSARPRSTGELFF
>TRBV27|few|TRBJ2-3
CASSQQTVITDTQYF
>TRBV20-1|few|TRBJ2-7
CSAGGIRSYEQYF
>TRBV13|few|TRBJ2-1
CASSSNRDRARNEQFF
>TRBV2|few|TRBJ1-5
CASRGDLYGNQPQHF
>TRBV3-1|many|TRBJ1-5
CASSGRGNQPQHF
>TRBV4-1|.|TRBJ1-3
CASSQSFQGLSGNTIYF
>TRBV21-1|few|TRBJ2-3
CARGNYPTQYF